The next 21 T cell receptor beta chains were all read from a single sample in a study of cytomegalovirus exposure and HLA in healthy donors. A multiplex PCR was run with 60 Vbeta primers and 13 Jbeta primers. Method: immunoSEQ multiplex PCR; TCRdb's copy keeps in-frame clones and lacks some. This repertoire includes about 130,000 clones. Sequencing input: PBMCs. These receptors were obtained from a man aged 30 to 39 in good health and CMV-seronegative.

The rearrangement links TRBV10-3 to TRBJ2-1; D possibly corresponds to TRBD1 (5 bases). CDR1 is ENHRY, CDR2 SYGVKD, per germline. V gave up 7 bases and J gave up 2 bases, with 9 bases separating them. This CDR3 has 13 residues. CDR3: CAITTETYNEQFF. As DNA, the CDR3 is TGTGCCATCACGACAGAAACCTACAATGAGCAGTTCTTC.

The chain joins TRBV9 to TRBJ2-7; 11 bases match TRBD1. With 3 bases clipped from V and 5 bases from J, the junction kept 4 bases outside the gene matches. Per the germline V gene, CDR1 is SGDLS and CDR2 is YYNGEE. The CDR3 runs 14 residues. The CDR3 here is CASSGGDRGDEQYF. In DNA form, the CDR3 reads TGTGCCAGCAGCGGGGGGGACAGGGGGGACGAGCAGTACTTC.

The J gene is TRBJ1-2, the V gene TRBV7-9; 8 bases align to TRBD1. This CDR3 has 15 residues. With V trimmed by 3 bases and J by 4 bases, 7 bases remained unmatched. The germline V gene encodes CDR1 SEHNR and CDR2 FQNEAQ (reference sequence). CDR3 coding DNA: TGTGCCAGCAGCTTGACAGGGGTCGGTGTCTATGGCTACACCTTC. Its translation is CASSLTGVGVYGYTF.

The gene calls are TRBV7-9 and TRBJ2-5, with TRBD2 as a possible D gene (6 bases). Germline V gene sequence: CDR1 SEHNR, CDR2 FQNEAQ (reference sequence). CDR3 size: 14 residues. Trimming shortened V by 2 bases and J by 0 bases, and 7 bases separated the two germline ends. For the CDR3, the DNA is TGTGCCAGCAGCTTAAGGGAGGACCAAGAGACCCAGTACTTC. It encodes CASSLREDQETQYF. The whole variable domain, remainder taken from reference TRBV7-9 and TRBJ2-5, is DTGVSQNPRHKITKRGQNVTFRCDPISEHNRLYWYRQTLGQGPEFLTYFQNEAQLEKSRLLSDRFSAERPKGSFSTLEIQRTEQGDSAMYLCASSLREDQETQYFGPGTRLLVL.

J is TRBJ2-4 and V is TRBV10-3; 10 bases line up with TRBD1. The CDR3 length is 14 residues. The germline CDR1 and CDR2 sequences are ENHRY and SYGVKD. After removal of 2 bases from V and 7 bases from J, the junction contained 2 bases not matched to a gene. CDR3 nucleotides: TGTGCCATCAGTGAGCCGGGACAGGGGAACATTCAGTACTTC. Protein sequence: CAISEPGQGNIQYF.

The chain links TRBV19 to TRBJ2-3; D ambiguous. The V gene's germline CDR1 is LNHDA and CDR2 SQIVND (reference sequence). The germline V and J ends were trimmed by 9 bases and 3 bases, with 13 bases remaining between them. The CDR3 runs 13 residues. In DNA form, the CDR3 reads TGTGCCAGCGGATTTGGGCCGACAGATACGCAGTATTTT. Translated: CASGFGPTDTQYF.

This chain joins TRBV30 and TRBJ2-1; 8 bases are shared with TRBD1. The CDR3 extends over 15 amino acids. Losses at the gene ends were 2 bases for V and 8 bases for J; bases not matched to a gene: 11. CDR1 is GTSNPN, CDR2 SVGIG, per germline (reference sequence). CDR3 residues: CAWSSLGQGRDEQFF. CDR3 in DNA: TGTGCCTGGAGTTCCCTCGGACAGGGTCGGGATGAGCAGTTCTTC.

The V call is TRBV5-5, the J call TRBJ1-1; 7 nucleotides line up with TRBD1. Losses at the gene ends were 4 bases for V and 3 bases for J; bases not matched to a gene: 6. The CDR3 covers 14 residues. Germline values: CDR1 SGHKS, CDR2 YYEKEE (reference sequence). CDR3 bases: TGTGCCAGCAGCAGAGGGACAGCCGACACTGAAGCTTTCTTT. It codes for CASSRGTADTEAFF.

The chain couples TRBV7-2 to TRBJ2-5; TRBD2 is a possible D gene (5 bases). V was clipped by 0 bases and J by 7 bases, with 9 bases between them. Germline assignment: CDR1 SGHTA and CDR2 FQGNSA. This CDR3 spans 13 amino acids. In DNA, the CDR3 is TGTGCCAGCAGCTTAGCGGGAGAGGCGACCCAGTACTTC. This codes for CASSLAGEATQYF.

The V call is TRBV29-1, the J call TRBJ2-1, with 9 positions matching TRBD1. Unmatched junction bases numbered 10, after V lost 7 bases and J lost 6 bases. Looked up from germline, CDR1 is SQVTM and CDR2 is ANQGSEA. The CDR3 totals 14 residues. The CDR3 DNA reads TGCAGCGGCGGGACAGGGAGTTTGGTCAATGAGCAGTTCTTC. Translated, it gives CSGGTGSLVNEQFF.

The J gene is TRBJ2-5, the V gene TRBV15; D is perhaps TRBD2 (6 bases). CDR1 is LNHNV and CDR2 is YYDKDF in the germline V gene (reference sequence). The CDR3 spans 12 residues. V lost 5 bases, J lost 9 bases, and 13 bases lay in between. CDR3 amino acids: CATSQDYQSQYF. DNA for the CDR3: TGTGCCACCAGCCAGGACTATCAGTCCCAGTACTTC.

The V and J genes are TRBV9 and TRBJ1-2; no firm D call. Germline CDR1 SGDLS, CDR2 YYNGEE. CDR3 size: 14 residues. V was cut by 7 bases and J by 5 bases, with 18 bases left in between. CDR3 DNA sequence: TGTGCCAGCGGAGGTCTAAGCCTCATGTATGGCTACACCTTC. Protein product: CASGGLSLMYGYTF.

In regard to this clone: Compared with germline, one end of the junction differs, possibly owing to a read error. The V and J genes are TRBV28 and TRBJ2-1, with TRBD1 identical over 10 bases. CDR3 size: 15 residues. Germline values: CDR1 MDHEN, CDR2 SYDVKM. This CDR3 reads CASSWRDRGNNEQFF. The CDR3 DNA follows: TGTGCCAGTAGTTGGAGGGACAGGGGTAACAATGAGCAGTTCTTC.

The CDR3 sequence: CASSLSGSGTLSYEQYF. Written as DNA, the CDR3 is TGCGCCAGCAGCTTGTCAGGTAGCGGCACCCTCTCCTACGAGCAGTACTTC. V is TRBV5-1 and J is TRBJ2-7; the D gene is possibly TRBD2 (6 bases). The germline gives CDR1 SGHRS, CDR2 YFSETQ. The CDR3 runs 17 residues. Trimming took 1 base from V and 0 from J, leaving 17 bases between them.

As concerns this clone: The identical CDR3 is also encoded by other nucleotide sequences in the sample. The chain recombines TRBV5-1 with TRBJ2-7, with 10 bases lining up with TRBD2. Germline V gene data show CDR1 as SGHRS and CDR2 as YFSETQ. Germline trimming cut 0 bases from V and 5 bases from J; bases unmatched to any gene: 2. The CDR3 runs 14 residues. DNA of the CDR3: TGCGCCAGCAGCTTGGGGACTAGCGGAGACGAGCAGTACTTC. It yields the protein CASSLGTSGDEQYF.

The V call is TRBV6-5, the J call TRBJ1-3, with TRBD1 identical over 7 bases. Trimming removed 6 bases from V and 0 bases from J; junction bases left unmatched: 5. The CDR3 loop spans 15 amino acids. Germline CDR1 MNHEY, CDR2 SVGAGI. CDR3 sequence (DNA): TGTGCCAGCAGCCGGGGACAGCGCTCTGGAAACACCATATATTTT. Its translation: CASSRGQRSGNTIYF.

The chain has TRBV25-1 and TRBJ1-4; no reliable D call. Germline CDR1 is MGHDK and CDR2 is SYGVNS. V lost 0 bases and J lost 7, with 15 bases in between. CDR3 length: 16 amino acids. The CDR3 DNA follows: TGTGCCAGCAGTGAATATGAACCATCGGGAGGTGAAAAACTGTTTTTT. Translation gives CASSEYEPSGGEKLFF.

The chain uses TRBV5-5 and TRBJ1-5; a weak D match, TRBD1 (5 bases). This CDR3 spans 15 amino acids. V lost 1 base, J lost 6 bases, and 14 bases lay in between. CDR1 is SGHKS and CDR2 is YYEKEE in the germline V gene (reference sequence). CDR3 loop: CASSLSAGRAQPQHF. The CDR3 bases are TGTGCCAGCAGCTTGTCGGCAGGGCGAGCTCAGCCCCAGCATTTT.

The V and J genes are TRBV4-1 and TRBJ2-7; perhaps TRBD2 as D (6 bases). Trimming shortened V by 0 bases and J by 3 bases, and 15 bases separated the two germline ends. This CDR3 comprises 16 residues. Looked up from germline, CDR1 is MGHRA and CDR2 is YSYEKL. CDR3 region: CASSQDWASENYEQYF. The CDR3 region has the DNA TGCGCCAGCAGCCAAGATTGGGCTAGCGAGAACTACGAGCAGTACTTC.

This chain connects TRBV29-1 to TRBJ2-7; possibly TRBD2 for D (5 bases). V was trimmed by 6 bases and J by 0 bases, leaving 12 bases between them. CDR1 and CDR2 (germline): SQVTM, ANQGSEA. There are 13 residues in the CDR3. This CDR3 is CSVYWTDSYEQYF. In DNA form, the CDR3 reads TGCAGCGTATACTGGACTGACTCCTACGAGCAGTACTTC.

CDR3 sequence: CASSYGRGNLIGYTF. CDR3 coding DNA: TGTGCCAGCAGTTACGGTAGGGGGAACCTTATTGGCTACACCTTC. V is TRBV6-6 and J is TRBJ1-2, with a possible D match to TRBD1 (6 bases). Germline V gives CDR1 MNHNY, CDR2 SVGAGI (reference sequence). Trimming cost V 2 bases and J 7 bases, with 17 bases left between them. The CDR3 totals 15 residues.